Sequencing of this T cell receptor beta chain was carried out in a study of CD8+CD57+ T cells in acquired aplastic anemia (dated by TCRdb to the late 2010s). A note on the overall study: DNA extracted from sorted CD4+ and CD8+ cells had a mean of approximately 3 ug, with a range of roughly 0.17 to 30 ug. Mean read counts for healthy donor samples were 10 million to 10.8 million for CD4+ cells and around 11 million for CD8+ cells.

This clonotype has ten or more counts. Its antigen is currently not known. No qualities accompany the bases; no much larger clone lies one base away. Genomic DNA was used as template for profiling of TCR beta VDJ combinations and CDR3 sequences. TCR repertoire sequencing was run on an Illumina HiSeq 2000. In the paper's pipeline: TRBV/TRBJ rearrangement plots, CDR3 size and DJ length profiles, and Simpson's diversity index were used to assess repertoires. The most abundant DNA sequence in the deep sequencing data was taken as the immunodominant clone. CDR3 amino acid sequences were screened for sharing across subjects and compared with published repertoires and the VDJdb database. TCRdb trimmed public reads at Q25 via fastp, called clones via MiXCR and kept in-frame beta chains. Each entry is one CDR3 protein sequence, shown with its most common DNA and genes. These V and J calls originate from TCRdb's pipeline instead of the authors' own analysis. The sample profile shows 150,000 to 200,000 distinct CDR3 sequences; 35% to 55% of them were found once. Jointly, the top ten make up over 0.95% of the sample.

General findings and caveats noted by the study authors: CD8+ Simpson's diversity did not differ significantly between patients and healthy controls (P=0.060). Around 27 CD8+ CDR3 sequences were shared between patients and controls but appeared highly expressed in patients and within their immunodominant clones.

The study deep-sequenced TCR repertoires of sorted CD4+ and CD8+ blood T cells from severe aplastic anemia patients and healthy subjects. Ficoll-Paque density gradient centrifugation was used to isolate peripheral blood mononuclear cells. Before DNA was extracted, CD4+ and CD8+ T cells were sorted using either FACS or magnetic beads. The clonotype was recovered from a human donor in good health. The sequenced sample consisted of sorted CD4+, CD8+, or CD8+CD57+ T cells (not recorded which) from PBMCs.

DNA sequence: TGCAGTGCACCTCTAGCGGGGGGCACGGCTACGCAGTATTTT. Translation gives CSAPLAGGTATQYF. This sequence uses TRBV20-1 and TRBJ2-3, and 11 junction bases match TRBD2. The CDR3 contains 14 residues, cysteine and phenylalanine counted. Only the CDR3 region is kept as DNA, spanning 42 bases read in frame from base 1. Sequences DFQATT (CDR1) and SNEGSKA (CDR2) are obtained from the germline V gene (reference sequence). Unmatched junction bases come to 10, with V trimmed by 6 bases and J by 8 bases.